This T cell receptor (beta chain) was identified during a study of T-cell reconstitution after alpha-beta-depleted transplantation in children. Preparation of the TCRbeta library used unique molecular identifiers. TCRdb re-called the PCR reads through MiXCR, storing one row per CDR3 protein. This table holds 200,000 to 250,000 distinct CDR3 sequences, 11% found once. From germline, CDR1 is SGHRS and CDR2 YFSETQ. The CDR3 consists of 16 residues. On this clonotype itself: Relative to the germline gene, one junction end is altered; a read error may explain this.

The rearrangement uses TRBV5-1 and TRBJ1-4, with D possibly being TRBD1 (5 bases). The input for sequencing was PBMCs, taken before TCRalphabeta/CD19-depleted stem cell transplant. This TCR derives from a child younger than two with acute myeloid leukemia, due to receive a stem cell transplant. CDR3 residues: CTSSPRITGVSEKLFF. The CDR3 DNA is TGCACCAGCAGCCCCCGAATAACGGGGGTGAGTGAAAAACTGTTTTTT.